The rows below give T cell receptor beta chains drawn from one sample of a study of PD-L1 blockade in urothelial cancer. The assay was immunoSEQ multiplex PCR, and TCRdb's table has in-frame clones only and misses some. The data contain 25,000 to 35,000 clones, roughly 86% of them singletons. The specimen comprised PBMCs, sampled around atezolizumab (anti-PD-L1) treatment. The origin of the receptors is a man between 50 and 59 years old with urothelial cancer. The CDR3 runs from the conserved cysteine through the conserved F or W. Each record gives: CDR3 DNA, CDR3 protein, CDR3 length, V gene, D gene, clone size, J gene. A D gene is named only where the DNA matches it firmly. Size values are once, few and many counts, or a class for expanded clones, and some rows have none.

cdr3_nt: TGTGCCAGCAGTGAAGCGGGCAGTAGCACAGATACGCAGTATTTT
cdr3_aa: CASSEAGSSTDTQYF
cdr3_length: 15
v_call: TRBV6-1
d_call: -
clone_size: -
j_call: TRBJ2-3

cdr3_nt: TGTGCCTGGAGAGCACAGGGGGTCTACGAGCAGTACTTC
cdr3_aa: CAWRAQGVYEQYF
cdr3_length: 13
v_call: TRBV30
d_call: TRBD1
clone_size: -
j_call: TRBJ2-7

cdr3_nt: TGTGCCTTGCGGACCTACGAGCAGTACTTC
cdr3_aa: CALRTYEQYF
cdr3_length: 10
v_call: TRBV19
d_call: -
clone_size: -
j_call: TRBJ2-7

cdr3_nt: TGTGCCAGCAGTCCTACTGCGGGTCAGCCCCAGCATTTT
cdr3_aa: CASSPTAGQPQHF
cdr3_length: 13
v_call: TRBV6-1
d_call: -
clone_size: -
j_call: TRBJ1-5

cdr3_nt: TGTGCCAGCAGCTTGGCTAGGCAGGGGATGAGCGGGGAGCTGTTTTTT
cdr3_aa: CASSLARQGMSGELFF
cdr3_length: 16
v_call: TRBV5-5
d_call: -
clone_size: -
j_call: TRBJ2-2

cdr3_nt: TGTGCCAGCAGCTTCCTAGCGACAGATACGCAGTATTTT
cdr3_aa: CASSFLATDTQYF
cdr3_length: 13
v_call: TRBV7-3
d_call: -
clone_size: few
j_call: TRBJ2-3

cdr3_nt: TGTGCCAGCAGCCCAAGCGAGCCCCCGGGGGCAGATACGCAGTATTTT
cdr3_aa: CASSPSEPPGADTQYF
cdr3_length: 16
v_call: TRBV7-2
d_call: -
clone_size: -
j_call: TRBJ2-3

cdr3_nt: TGTGCCAGCAGCTTGCGGCCTAGCGGGGGGCCCCTCCCCTACAATGAGCAGTTCTTC
cdr3_aa: CASSLRPSGGPLPYNEQFF
cdr3_length: 19
v_call: TRBV5-4
d_call: TRBD2
clone_size: -
j_call: TRBJ2-1

cdr3_nt: TGCGCCAGCAGCTTGGGAGCAGGGATCTATGGCTACACCTTC
cdr3_aa: CASSLGAGIYGYTF
cdr3_length: 14
v_call: TRBV5-1
d_call: -
clone_size: once
j_call: TRBJ1-2

cdr3_nt: TGTGCCATCACCCGAGGGTCAGGGGTCGGCACCGGGGAGCTGTTTTTT
cdr3_aa: CAITRGSGVGTGELFF
cdr3_length: 16
v_call: TRBV10-3
d_call: -
clone_size: -
j_call: TRBJ2-2

cdr3_nt: TGTGCCAGCTCACCACTTCCCGACTGGCGGGTTGAGACCCAGTACTTC
cdr3_aa: CASSPLPDWRVETQYF
cdr3_length: 16
v_call: TRBV18
d_call: -
clone_size: once
j_call: TRBJ2-5

cdr3_nt: TGTGCCAGCTCACCGGGACAGTCGAACACCGGGGAGCTGTTTTTT
cdr3_aa: CASSPGQSNTGELFF
cdr3_length: 15
v_call: TRBV18
d_call: TRBD1
clone_size: few
j_call: TRBJ2-2

cdr3_nt: TGTGCCAGCAGTGGGGGTCGGACTCACTCCTACAATGAGCAGTTCTTC
cdr3_aa: CASSGGRTHSYNEQFF
cdr3_length: 16
v_call: TRBV25-1
d_call: -
clone_size: -
j_call: TRBJ2-1

cdr3_nt: TGCGCCAGCAGCCAAGGACAGGGGGCGGGGGCCAAAAACATTCAGTACTTC
cdr3_aa: CASSQGQGAGAKNIQYF
cdr3_length: 17
v_call: TRBV10-2
d_call: TRBD1
clone_size: -
j_call: TRBJ2-4

cdr3_nt: TGTGCCAGCAGCGCCGGGACAATCGCTTTATCCTTC
cdr3_aa: CASSAGTIALSF
cdr3_length: 12
v_call: TRBV25-1
d_call: -
clone_size: few
j_call: TRBJ2-7

cdr3_nt: TGTGCCAGCAGCCGGACTAGCGGGGGGACCTACAATGAGCAGTTCTTC
cdr3_aa: CASSRTSGGTYNEQFF
cdr3_length: 16
v_call: TRBV2
d_call: TRBD2
clone_size: -
j_call: TRBJ2-1

cdr3_nt: TGCAGCGTTGAAGGGCAGGGGGCCTTCGAGCAGTACTTC
cdr3_aa: CSVEGQGAFEQYF
cdr3_length: 13
v_call: TRBV29-1
d_call: TRBD1
clone_size: -
j_call: TRBJ2-7

cdr3_nt: TGTGCCAGCAGGGATATAGCGGGAGGGCCGGGAAACATTCAGTACTTC
cdr3_aa: CASRDIAGGPGNIQYF
cdr3_length: 16
v_call: TRBV28
d_call: TRBD2
clone_size: -
j_call: TRBJ2-4

cdr3_nt: TGTGCCAGCTTGACAGGGAGCTCCTACAATGAGCAGTTCTTC
cdr3_aa: CASLTGSSYNEQFF
cdr3_length: 14
v_call: TRBV2
d_call: TRBD1
clone_size: -
j_call: TRBJ2-1

cdr3_nt: TGTGCCAGCAGCTCAGGGACTAGCGGGAGGTCTTACGAGCAGTACTTC
cdr3_aa: CASSSGTSGRSYEQYF
cdr3_length: 16
v_call: TRBV7-9
d_call: TRBD2
clone_size: few
j_call: TRBJ2-7

cdr3_nt: TGTGCCAGCAGCCCCCTAGCGGGGGACTACAATGAGCAGTTCTTC
cdr3_aa: CASSPLAGDYNEQFF
cdr3_length: 15
v_call: TRBV9
d_call: TRBD2
clone_size: -
j_call: TRBJ2-1

cdr3_nt: TGTGCCAGCAGCTGGGACTGGCTCACAGATACGCAGTATTTT
cdr3_aa: CASSWDWLTDTQYF
cdr3_length: 14
v_call: TRBV11-2
d_call: -
clone_size: once
j_call: TRBJ2-3

cdr3_nt: TGTGCCAGCAGCTGGACAGGTTCCGAGCAGTACTTC
cdr3_aa: CASSWTGSEQYF
cdr3_length: 12
v_call: TRBV14
d_call: TRBD1
clone_size: -
j_call: TRBJ2-7

cdr3_nt: TGTGCCAGCAGCGTAGGCAGGGGAATACAAGAGACCCAGTACTTC
cdr3_aa: CASSVGRGIQETQYF
cdr3_length: 15
v_call: TRBV9
d_call: -
clone_size: once
j_call: TRBJ2-5

cdr3_nt: TGTGCCACCAGCAGAGACGCGACAGGGCTGACAGATACGCAGTATTTT
cdr3_aa: CATSRDATGLTDTQYF
cdr3_length: 16
v_call: TRBV15
d_call: TRBD1
clone_size: once
j_call: TRBJ2-3

cdr3_nt: TGTGCCAGCAGCCTGACTCGGATCGGGCAAGAGACCCAGTACTTC
cdr3_aa: CASSLTRIGQETQYF
cdr3_length: 15
v_call: TRBV2
d_call: -
clone_size: -
j_call: TRBJ2-5

cdr3_nt: TGTGCCAGTACCTCCGGTAGACAGGACCAAGAGACCCAGTACTTC
cdr3_aa: CASTSGRQDQETQYF
cdr3_length: 15
v_call: TRBV19
d_call: -
clone_size: -
j_call: TRBJ2-5

cdr3_nt: TGTGCCTGGAGTGTCGGAGGGTATGGCTACACCTTC
cdr3_aa: CAWSVGGYGYTF
cdr3_length: 12
v_call: TRBV30
d_call: -
clone_size: -
j_call: TRBJ1-2

cdr3_nt: TGCGCCAGCAGTTGGGGGGGGGCCGATTATACGCAGTATTTT
cdr3_aa: CASSWGGADYTQYF
cdr3_length: 14
v_call: TRBV5-1
d_call: -
clone_size: -
j_call: TRBJ2-3

cdr3_nt: TGTGCCAGCAGCGCTTTCCTAGCGGGAACAACCAAAGCCGATACGCAGTATTTT
cdr3_aa: CASSAFLAGTTKADTQYF
cdr3_length: 18
v_call: TRBV9
d_call: TRBD2
clone_size: -
j_call: TRBJ2-3

cdr3_nt: TGTGCCAGCAGCCAAGCCCTTTACACTGAAGCTTTCTTT
cdr3_aa: CASSQALYTEAFF
cdr3_length: 13
v_call: TRBV11-3
d_call: -
clone_size: -
j_call: TRBJ1-1

cdr3_nt: TGTGCCAGCAGCCAAGTTAAAGGAGGGGGCGTCTACAATGAGCAGTTCTTC
cdr3_aa: CASSQVKGGGVYNEQFF
cdr3_length: 17
v_call: TRBV14
d_call: -
clone_size: -
j_call: TRBJ2-1

cdr3_nt: TGCGCCAGCAGCTCTGGGACCCTAGCGGGACCATACGAGCAGTACTTC
cdr3_aa: CASSSGTLAGPYEQYF
cdr3_length: 16
v_call: TRBV5-1
d_call: TRBD2
clone_size: -
j_call: TRBJ2-7

cdr3_nt: TGTGCCAGCCAGAAGGACAGGGGTCAGCCCCAGCATTTT
cdr3_aa: CASQKDRGQPQHF
cdr3_length: 13
v_call: TRBV19
d_call: TRBD1
clone_size: -
j_call: TRBJ1-5

cdr3_nt: TGTGCCAGCAGCCCCCGACAGGGAGGTATCCAAGAGACCCAGTACTTC
cdr3_aa: CASSPRQGGIQETQYF
cdr3_length: 16
v_call: TRBV7-9
d_call: -
clone_size: -
j_call: TRBJ2-5

cdr3_nt: TGTGCCAGCAGCCCGTCGGACACAACACGCGCATATACGCAGTATTTT
cdr3_aa: CASSPSDTTRAYTQYF
cdr3_length: 16
v_call: TRBV9
d_call: -
clone_size: -
j_call: TRBJ2-3

cdr3_nt: TGTGCCAGCGACGCGGGGGGTGGCACTGAAGCTTTCTTT
cdr3_aa: CASDAGGGTEAFF
cdr3_length: 13
v_call: TRBV18
d_call: -
clone_size: once
j_call: TRBJ1-1

cdr3_nt: TGCGCCAGCAGCCCACCGACTAGCGGGGAGACCCAGTACTTC
cdr3_aa: CASSPPTSGETQYF
cdr3_length: 14
v_call: TRBV5-1
d_call: TRBD2
clone_size: once
j_call: TRBJ2-5

cdr3_nt: TGTGCCAGCAGCAAAGGACAGGGAGGAGATGAAAAACTGTTTTTT
cdr3_aa: CASSKGQGGDEKLFF
cdr3_length: 15
v_call: TRBV6-5
d_call: TRBD1
clone_size: -
j_call: TRBJ1-4

cdr3_nt: TGTGCCAGCAGCTTACTAGTCGGAGAGACCCAGTACTTC
cdr3_aa: CASSLLVGETQYF
cdr3_length: 13
v_call: TRBV11-2
d_call: -
clone_size: -
j_call: TRBJ2-5

cdr3_nt: TGCACCAGCAGCCACCCCGGGACTAGCGGGGGGGAAAGCACAGATACGCAGTATTTT
cdr3_aa: CTSSHPGTSGGESTDTQYF
cdr3_length: 19
v_call: TRBV1
d_call: -
clone_size: -
j_call: TRBJ2-3

cdr3_nt: TGTGCCAGCAGCTTGTGGAGGGCGTCCTACGAGCAGTACTTC
cdr3_aa: CASSLWRASYEQYF
cdr3_length: 14
v_call: TRBV5-6
d_call: -
clone_size: -
j_call: TRBJ2-7

cdr3_nt: TGTGCCAGCAGTTACGGTCACACAGGGACCTACGAGCAGTACTTC
cdr3_aa: CASSYGHTGTYEQYF
cdr3_length: 15
v_call: TRBV6-5
d_call: -
clone_size: -
j_call: TRBJ2-7

cdr3_nt: TGTGCCAGCAGCTTAGATAGTAGGACCCAGTACTTC
cdr3_aa: CASSLDSRTQYF
cdr3_length: 12
v_call: TRBV7-2
d_call: -
clone_size: -
j_call: TRBJ2-5

cdr3_nt: TGCGCCAGCAGCCAAGATTGGGGGAGGGCCTCAGATACGCAGTATTTT
cdr3_aa: CASSQDWGRASDTQYF
cdr3_length: 16
v_call: TRBV4-3
d_call: TRBD2
clone_size: -
j_call: TRBJ2-3

cdr3_nt: TGTGCCAGCAGTCGAAACGGGAAAAATGAAAAACTGTTTTTT
cdr3_aa: CASSRNGKNEKLFF
cdr3_length: 14
v_call: TRBV5-6
d_call: -
clone_size: -
j_call: TRBJ1-4

cdr3_nt: TGTGCCTGGAGTGTACGGGGTCCCCGGAGTGAAAAACTGTTTTTT
cdr3_aa: CAWSVRGPRSEKLFF
cdr3_length: 15
v_call: TRBV30
d_call: -
clone_size: -
j_call: TRBJ1-4

cdr3_nt: TGCAGCTCCAGCATTGGAGGTCGAGTAGAGAGCTCCTACAATGAGCAGTTCTTC
cdr3_aa: CSSSIGGRVESSYNEQFF
cdr3_length: 18
v_call: TRBV29-1
d_call: -
clone_size: once
j_call: TRBJ2-1

cdr3_nt: TGTGCCAGCTCACCCCGGACTAGCGGGAGGACCACAGATACGCAGTATTTT
cdr3_aa: CASSPRTSGRTTDTQYF
cdr3_length: 17
v_call: TRBV18
d_call: TRBD2
clone_size: -
j_call: TRBJ2-3

cdr3_nt: TGTGCCAGCAGTCCCGGACTAGCGGGAACCTACGAGCAGTACTTC
cdr3_aa: CASSPGLAGTYEQYF
cdr3_length: 15
v_call: TRBV6-5
d_call: TRBD2
clone_size: once
j_call: TRBJ2-7

cdr3_nt: TGTGCCAGCAGTTCCAGGGGGCTGGAAAAACTGTTTTTT
cdr3_aa: CASSSRGLEKLFF
cdr3_length: 13
v_call: TRBV25-1
d_call: TRBD1
clone_size: -
j_call: TRBJ1-4

cdr3_nt: TGTGCTAGCAGCCCCACGACTAGCTCCTACAATGAGCAGTTCTTC
cdr3_aa: CASSPTTSSYNEQFF
cdr3_length: 15
v_call: TRBV7-7
d_call: -
clone_size: few
j_call: TRBJ2-1

cdr3_nt: TGTGCCAGCAGCCCCCCGGTCGGGGAAACTAGCGGGAGGGATCCCAAAAACATTCAGTACTTC
cdr3_aa: CASSPPVGETSGRDPKNIQYF
cdr3_length: 21
v_call: TRBV12-1
d_call: -
clone_size: -
j_call: TRBJ2-4

cdr3_nt: TGTGCCTGGAGCTCGGGGAATAATGAAAAACTGTTTTTT
cdr3_aa: CAWSSGNNEKLFF
cdr3_length: 13
v_call: TRBV30
d_call: -
clone_size: -
j_call: TRBJ1-4

cdr3_nt: TGTGCCAGTAGTTCACCGGGACAGGGGTTTTCACCCCTCCACTTT
cdr3_aa: CASSSPGQGFSPLHF
cdr3_length: 15
v_call: TRBV19
d_call: TRBD1
clone_size: once
j_call: TRBJ1-6

cdr3_nt: TGTGCCAGCTCACAAGAGGTTTTGTGGACTGAAGCTTTCTTT
cdr3_aa: CASSQEVLWTEAFF
cdr3_length: 14
v_call: TRBV18
d_call: -
clone_size: once
j_call: TRBJ1-1

cdr3_nt: TGTGCCAGCAGCTTAGTCGGCCCGGAGGTGACTGAAGCTTTCTTT
cdr3_aa: CASSLVGPEVTEAFF
cdr3_length: 15
v_call: TRBV7-9
d_call: -
clone_size: -
j_call: TRBJ1-1